This T cell receptor (beta chain) was sequenced during a study of radiation and T cells in renal cell carcinoma. CDR1 is SGHRS, CDR2 YFSETQ, per germline. The CDR3 extends over 18 amino acids. J lost 1 base, V lost 2 bases, and 9 bases had no gene match. Sample time point: blood 4 weeks post-SBRT, at nephrectomy. Treatment defined: 15 Gy SBRT to primary tumor, nephrectomy 4 weeks later. Nephrectomy followed 15 Gy stereotactic body radiation by 4 weeks. This renal cell carcinoma was of the clear cell type. Notes on this clone: What it binds is unknown.

Study conclusions and caveats: No pretreatment tumor biopsies were available for baseline clonotypes.

Produced via immunoSEQ multiplex PCR; TCRdb's table is partial and in-frame only. The data show around 45,000 clones, nearly 85% seen once. The sequences come from blood, collected from a patient whose treatment included radiotherapy and nephrectomy. The TCR originated in a woman aged 70 to 79 with renal cell carcinoma. This chain links TRBV5-1 with TRBJ2-3, with 11 nucleotides matching TRBD2. Here the CDR3 reads CASSFGLAGYDGTDTQYF. CDR3 coding DNA: TGCGCCAGCAGCTTTGGACTAGCGGGTTACGATGGCACAGATACGCAGTATTTT.